This entry lists 14 T cell receptor beta chains sequenced from one sample in a study of blood T cell repertoires in COVID-19 (TCRdb year 2020). Library construction relied on the immunoSEQ multiplex PCR assay. Imported from immuneACCESS, the table was reduced by TCRdb to in-frame sequences with V and J called. These copies leave out some clones; in studies compared against another copy, an unresolved V gene accounts for under half, and the cause of the remainder is not known. The sample table shows roughly 250,000 clones, and 88% are seen once. 1% to 1.5% of the sample is taken by the ten largest. Material: PBMCs or T cells enriched from blood (not recorded which). These TCRs come from a woman aged 35 to 49 with acute COVID-19.

The chain carries TRBV10-3 and TRBJ1-6; no firm D call. Trimming shortened V by 7 bases and J by 6 bases, and 10 bases separated the two germline ends. CDR1 is ENHRY and CDR2 is SYGVKD in the germline V gene. This CDR3 comprises 13 residues. This CDR3 reads CAINSGINSPLHF. CDR3 DNA: TGTGCCATCAATTCCGGTATTAATTCACCCCTCCACTTT.

DNA for the CDR3: TGCGCCAGCAGCCAACGTGTCGCAGGGGTCGAAGCTTTCTTT. Amino acid sequence: CASSQRVAGVEAFF. The V and J genes are TRBV4-1 and TRBJ1-1, with D possibly being TRBD1 (6 bases). The CDR3 length is 14 residues. Germline values: CDR1 MGHRA, CDR2 YSYEKL. Between the trimmed V and J ends, which lost 2 bases and 8 bases, there was a span of 15 bases.

The sample holds a few counts of this clone. The J gene is TRBJ1-1, the V gene TRBV5-6; D gene uncertain. The CDR3 totals 17 residues. Germline lookup yields CDR1 SGHDT and CDR2 YYEEEE. V was trimmed by 0 bases and J by 4 bases, leaving 19 bases between them. The CDR3 sequence: CASSLDVRGFGSTEAFF. In DNA form, the CDR3 reads TGTGCCAGCAGCTTGGATGTGCGGGGTTTTGGTAGCACTGAAGCTTTCTTT. Full variable domain (remainder filled in from reference TRBV5-6 and TRBJ1-1): DAGVTQSPTHLIKTRGQQVTLRCSPKSGHDTVSWYQQALGQGPQFIFQYYEEEERQRGNFPDRFSGHQFPNYSSELNVNALLLGDSALYLCASSLDVRGFGSTEAFFGQGTRLTVV.

J is TRBJ1-5 and V is TRBV24-1; 8 bases are shared with TRBD1. There are 16 residues in the CDR3. V lost 2 bases, J lost 6 bases, and 8 bases stayed unmatched. Looked up from germline, CDR1 is KGHDR and CDR2 is SFDVKD. The CDR3: CATSDWTGPSGQPQHF. CDR3 sequence (DNA): TGTGCCACCAGTGATTGGACAGGGCCGAGCGGTCAGCCCCAGCATTTT.

The chain links TRBV9 to TRBJ2-1; D is possibly TRBD2 (6 bases). The CDR3 totals 16 residues. Trimming stripped 0 bases from V and 0 bases from J, with 10 bases between. Germline CDR1 reads SGDLS; CDR2 reads YYNGEE. The CDR3 spells CASSVDGGGSYNEQFF. For the CDR3, the DNA is TGTGCCAGCAGCGTAGACGGGGGAGGCTCCTACAATGAGCAGTTCTTC.

The chain has TRBV28 and TRBJ1-6, with 12 bases lining up with TRBD1. V lost 3 bases to trimming and J lost 6 bases; unmatched junction nucleotides: 0. Germline V gene lookup returns CDR1 MDHEN and CDR2 SYDVKM. The length of the CDR3 is 15 residues. The CDR3 sequence is CASSLGQGANSPLHF. For the CDR3, the DNA is TGTGCCAGCAGTTTGGGACAGGGGGCTAATTCACCCCTCCACTTT.

V is TRBV5-5 and J is TRBJ1-2; TRBD1 matches at 7 bases. CDR1 SGHKS and CDR2 YYEKEE come from the germline V gene (reference sequence). V shed 4 bases and J 3 bases; nucleotides not matched to a gene: 6. The CDR3 totals 14 residues. This CDR3 reads CASSTRDRHYGYTF. DNA for the CDR3: TGTGCCAGCAGCACCCGGGACAGACACTATGGCTACACCTTC.

This chain joins TRBV4-1 and TRBJ2-7, with 10 bases lining up with TRBD1. Germline values: CDR1 MGHRA, CDR2 YSYEKL. V lost 4 bases, J lost 4 bases, and 7 bases stayed unmatched. CDR3 length equals 15 residues. The CDR3 region has the DNA TGCGCCAGCAGCCCTTTCGACAGGGGGCGATACGAGCAGTACGTC. The encoded protein is CASSPFDRGRYEQYV.

The rearrangement joins TRBV9 to TRBJ1-3, with 7 bases identical to TRBD1. With 3 bases clipped from V and 0 bases from J, the junction kept 3 bases outside the gene matches. There are 15 residues in the CDR3. The germline V gene has CDR1 SGDLS and CDR2 YYNGEE. For the CDR3, the DNA is TGTGCCAGCAGCGAGGGGGACAGCTCTGGAAACACCATATATTTT. Protein sequence: CASSEGDSSGNTIYF.

There are a few counts of this clone. V is TRBV7-2 and J is TRBJ1-5, with D unresolved. Trimming left V 5 bases short and J 7 bases short, with 12 bases between. The CDR3 contains 13 residues. The germline V gene has CDR1 SGHTA and CDR2 FQGNSA. CDR3 in amino acids: CASSPGFGQPQHF. Here the CDR3 DNA reads TGTGCCAGCAGCCCGGGTTTCGGACAGCCCCAGCATTTT.

The chain is built from TRBV20-1 and TRBJ2-1, with TRBD2 matching 9 bases. The germline CDR1 and CDR2 sequences are DFQATT and SNEGSKA (reference sequence). V lost 3 bases and J lost 2; bases outside the gene matches: 5. The CDR3 extends over 15 amino acids. The CDR3 here is CSASGGRATYNEQFF. CDR3 sequence (DNA): TGCAGTGCTAGTGGCGGGAGGGCCACCTACAATGAGCAGTTCTTC.

This rearrangement joins TRBV30 to TRBJ2-7; D is perhaps TRBD1 or TRBD2 (5 bases each). The germline V and J ends were trimmed by 5 bases and 5 bases, with 10 bases remaining between them. Per germline, CDR1 GTSNPN and CDR2 SVGIG (reference sequence). CDR3 length: 11 amino acids. The CDR3 is CAWGAGDEQYF. The CDR3 nucleotides are TGTGCCTGGGGGGCCGGGGACGAGCAGTACTTC.

The chain joins TRBV6-5 to TRBJ2-7; TRBD1 matches at 10 bases. In germline, CDR1 is MNHEY, CDR2 SVGAGI. V dropped 6 bases and J dropped 3; count of bases not matched to a gene: 2. The length of the CDR3 is 13 residues. CDR3 protein: CASRGQGSYEQYV. CDR3 in DNA: TGTGCCAGCAGGGGACAGGGGAGCTACGAGCAGTACGTC.

The chain has TRBV20-1 and TRBJ2-7; D is unclear. Per the germline V gene, CDR1 is DFQATT and CDR2 is SNEGSKA (reference sequence). The CDR3 contains 11 residues. The V end lost 0 bases, the J end lost 9 bases, and 9 bases lay between the germline ends. The CDR3 reads CSARDLTGQYV. Here the CDR3 DNA reads TGCAGTGCTAGAGACCTAACCGGGCAGTACGTC.